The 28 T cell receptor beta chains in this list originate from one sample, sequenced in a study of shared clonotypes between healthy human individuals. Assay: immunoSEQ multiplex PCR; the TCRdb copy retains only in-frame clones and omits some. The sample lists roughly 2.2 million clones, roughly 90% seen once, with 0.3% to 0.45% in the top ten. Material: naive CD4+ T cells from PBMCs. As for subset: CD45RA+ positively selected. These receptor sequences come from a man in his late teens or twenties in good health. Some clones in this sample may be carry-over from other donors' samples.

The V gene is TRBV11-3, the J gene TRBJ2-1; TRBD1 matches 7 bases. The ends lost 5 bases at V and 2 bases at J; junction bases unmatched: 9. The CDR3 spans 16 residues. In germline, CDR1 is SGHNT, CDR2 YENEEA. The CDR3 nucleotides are TGTGCCAGCAGCCCTCACGACAGGGCAACCTACAATGAGCAGTTCTTC. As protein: CASSPHDRATYNEQFF. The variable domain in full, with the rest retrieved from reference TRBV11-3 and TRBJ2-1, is EAGVVQSPRYKIIEKKQPVAFWCNPISGHNTLYWYLQNLGQGPELLIRYENEEAVDDSQLPKDRFSAERLKGVDSTLKIQPAELGDSAVYLCASSPHDRATYNEQFFGPGTRLTVL.

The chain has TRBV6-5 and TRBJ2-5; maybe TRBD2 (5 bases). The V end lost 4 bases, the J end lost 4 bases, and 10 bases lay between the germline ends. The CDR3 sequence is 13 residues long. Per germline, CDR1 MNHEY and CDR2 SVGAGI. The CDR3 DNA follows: TGTGCCAGCAGTTTACTACGGGGAGAGACCCAGTACTTC. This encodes CASSLLRGETQYF.

CDR3 protein: CASSPVGQRYGYTF. In DNA form, the CDR3 reads TGTGCCAGCAGCCCAGTGGGACAGAGATATGGCTACACCTTC. The V gene is TRBV7-2, the J gene TRBJ1-2; 7 bases line up with TRBD1. CDR3 size: 14 residues. CDR1 SGHTA and CDR2 FQGNSA come from the germline V gene. Losses at the gene ends were 5 bases for V and 5 bases for J; bases not matched to a gene: 8. Full variable domain (outside the CDR3, taken from reference TRBV7-2 and TRBJ1-2): GAGVSQSPSNKVTEKGKDVELRCDPISGHTALYWYRQSLGQGLEFLIYFQGNSAPDKSGLPSDRFSAERTGGSVSTLTIQRTQQEDSAVYLCASSPVGQRYGYTFGSGTRLTVV.

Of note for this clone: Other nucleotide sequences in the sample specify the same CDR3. CDR3 nucleotide sequence: TGTGCCAGCAGTCCGGGGGGATGGAGCAATCAGCCCCAGCATTTT. This sequence encodes CASSPGGWSNQPQHF. The chain joins TRBV28 to TRBJ1-5, with D maybe TRBD1 (5 bases). V was pared by 5 bases and J by 1 base, with 12 bases between. This CDR3 region has 15 residues. The germline V gene has CDR1 MDHEN and CDR2 SYDVKM.

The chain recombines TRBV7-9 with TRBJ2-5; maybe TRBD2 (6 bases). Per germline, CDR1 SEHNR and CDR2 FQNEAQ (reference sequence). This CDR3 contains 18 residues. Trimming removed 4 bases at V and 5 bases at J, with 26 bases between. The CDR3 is CASSSGRTPSIVRETQYF. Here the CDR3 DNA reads TGTGCCAGCAGCTCAGGGAGGACTCCCTCCATTGTAAGGGAGACCCAGTACTTC. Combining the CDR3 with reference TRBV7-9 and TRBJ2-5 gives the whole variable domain DTGVSQNPRHKITKRGQNVTFRCDPISEHNRLYWYRQTLGQGPEFLTYFQNEAQLEKSRLLSDRFSAERPKGSFSTLEIQRTEQGDSAMYLCASSSGRTPSIVRETQYFGPGTRLLVL.

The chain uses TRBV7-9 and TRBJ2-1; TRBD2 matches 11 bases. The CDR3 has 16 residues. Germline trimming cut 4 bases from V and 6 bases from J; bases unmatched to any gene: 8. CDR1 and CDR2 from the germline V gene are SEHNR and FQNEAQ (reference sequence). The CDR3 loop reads CASSSPGTSGGNEQFF. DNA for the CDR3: TGTGCCAGCAGCTCCCCCGGGACTAGCGGTGGCAATGAGCAGTTCTTC.

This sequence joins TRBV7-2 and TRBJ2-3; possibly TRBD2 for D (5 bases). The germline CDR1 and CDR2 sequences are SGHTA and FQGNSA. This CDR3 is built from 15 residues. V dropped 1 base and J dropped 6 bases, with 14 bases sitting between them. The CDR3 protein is CASSLGPGRVDTQYF. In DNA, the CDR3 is TGTGCCAGCAGCTTAGGGCCGGGAAGAGTGGATACGCAGTATTTT.

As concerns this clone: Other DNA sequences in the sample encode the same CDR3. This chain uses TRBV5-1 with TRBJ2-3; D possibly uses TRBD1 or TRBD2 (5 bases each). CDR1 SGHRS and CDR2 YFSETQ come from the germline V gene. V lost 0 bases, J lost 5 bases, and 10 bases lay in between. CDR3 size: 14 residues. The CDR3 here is CASSLASGGDTQYF. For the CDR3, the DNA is TGCGCCAGCAGCTTGGCCTCTGGGGGAGATACGCAGTATTTT.

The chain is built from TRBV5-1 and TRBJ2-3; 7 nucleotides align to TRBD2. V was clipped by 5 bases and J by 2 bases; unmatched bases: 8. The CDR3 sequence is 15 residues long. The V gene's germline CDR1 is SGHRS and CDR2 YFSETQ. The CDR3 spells CASSPPGTNTDTQYF. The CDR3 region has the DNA TGCGCCAGCAGTCCCCCCGGGACTAACACAGATACGCAGTATTTT. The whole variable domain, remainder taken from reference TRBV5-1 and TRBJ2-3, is KAGVTQTPRYLIKTRGQQVTLSCSPISGHRSVSWYQQTPGQGLQFLFEYFSETQRNKGNFPGRFSGRQFSNSRSEMNVSTLELGDSALYLCASSPPGTNTDTQYFGPGTRLTVL.

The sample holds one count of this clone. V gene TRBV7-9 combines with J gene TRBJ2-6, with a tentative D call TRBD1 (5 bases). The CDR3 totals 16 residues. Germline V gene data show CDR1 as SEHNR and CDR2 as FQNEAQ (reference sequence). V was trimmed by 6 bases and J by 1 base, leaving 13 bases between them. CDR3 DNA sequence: TGTGCCAGCAGGAGAAGCAGGGTTTCTGGGGCCAACGTCCTGACTTTC. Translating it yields CASRRSRVSGANVLTF.

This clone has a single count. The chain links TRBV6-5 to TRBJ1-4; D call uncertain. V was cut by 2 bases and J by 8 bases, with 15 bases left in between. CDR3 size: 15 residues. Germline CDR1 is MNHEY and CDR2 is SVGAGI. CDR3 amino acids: CASSYGGAGFEKLFF. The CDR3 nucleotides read TGTGCCAGCAGTTACGGTGGAGCGGGGTTCGAAAAACTGTTTTTT.

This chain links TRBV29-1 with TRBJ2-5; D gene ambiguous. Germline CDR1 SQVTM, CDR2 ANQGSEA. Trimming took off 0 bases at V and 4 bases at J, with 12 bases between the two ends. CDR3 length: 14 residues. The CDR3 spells CSVEDLSRAETQYF. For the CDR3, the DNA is TGCAGCGTTGAAGATTTGAGTCGTGCAGAGACCCAGTACTTC.

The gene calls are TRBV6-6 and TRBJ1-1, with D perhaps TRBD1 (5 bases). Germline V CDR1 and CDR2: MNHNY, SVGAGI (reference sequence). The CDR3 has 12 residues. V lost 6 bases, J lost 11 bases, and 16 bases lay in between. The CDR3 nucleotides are TGTGCCAGCAGCTTAACCGGGACTGGGGCTTTCTTT. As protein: CASSLTGTGAFF.

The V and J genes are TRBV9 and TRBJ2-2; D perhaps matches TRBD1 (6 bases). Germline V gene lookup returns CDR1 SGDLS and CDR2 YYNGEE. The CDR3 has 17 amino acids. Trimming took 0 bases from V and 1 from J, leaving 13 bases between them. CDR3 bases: TGTGCCAGCAGCGTAGCTGGGGGCACCCAGAACACCGGGGAGCTGTTTTTT. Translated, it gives CASSVAGGTQNTGELFF.

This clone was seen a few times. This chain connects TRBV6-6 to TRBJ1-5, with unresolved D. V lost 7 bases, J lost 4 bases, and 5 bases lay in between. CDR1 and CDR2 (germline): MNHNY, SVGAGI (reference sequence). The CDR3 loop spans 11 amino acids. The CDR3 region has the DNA TGTGCCAGCACCGATAATCAGCCCCAGCATTTT. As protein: CASTDNQPQHF.

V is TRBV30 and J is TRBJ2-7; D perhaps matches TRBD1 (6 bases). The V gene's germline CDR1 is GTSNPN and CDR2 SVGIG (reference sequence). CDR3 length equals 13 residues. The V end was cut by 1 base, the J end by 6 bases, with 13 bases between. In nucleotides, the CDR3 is TGTGCCTGGAGTGGACAACAGGGAGCCGAGCAGTACTTC. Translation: CAWSGQQGAEQYF. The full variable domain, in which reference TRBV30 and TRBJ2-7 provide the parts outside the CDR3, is SQTIHQWPATLVQPVGSPLSLECTVEGTSNPNLYWYRQAAGRGLQLLFYSVGIGQISSEVPQNLSASRPQDRQFILSSKKLLLSDSGFYLCAWSGQQGAEQYFGPGTRLTVT.

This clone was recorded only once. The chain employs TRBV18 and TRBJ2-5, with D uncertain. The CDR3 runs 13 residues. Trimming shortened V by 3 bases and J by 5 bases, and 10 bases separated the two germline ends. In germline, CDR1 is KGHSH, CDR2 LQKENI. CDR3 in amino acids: CASSPMTSETQYF. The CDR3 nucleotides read TGTGCCAGCTCACCGATGACCTCGGAGACCCAGTACTTC.

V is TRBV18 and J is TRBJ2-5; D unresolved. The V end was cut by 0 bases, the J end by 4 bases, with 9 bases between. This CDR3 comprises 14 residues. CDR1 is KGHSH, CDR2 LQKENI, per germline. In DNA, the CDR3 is TGTGCCAGCTCACCACCGGGGTTCCCAGAGACCCAGTACTTC. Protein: CASSPPGFPETQYF.

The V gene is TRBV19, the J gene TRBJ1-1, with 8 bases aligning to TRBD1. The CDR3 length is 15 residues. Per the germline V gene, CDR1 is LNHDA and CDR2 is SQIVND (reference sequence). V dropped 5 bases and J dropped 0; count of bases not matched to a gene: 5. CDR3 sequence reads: CASSDRGHMNTEAFF. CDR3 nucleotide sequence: TGTGCCAGTAGTGACAGGGGCCACATGAACACTGAAGCTTTCTTT.

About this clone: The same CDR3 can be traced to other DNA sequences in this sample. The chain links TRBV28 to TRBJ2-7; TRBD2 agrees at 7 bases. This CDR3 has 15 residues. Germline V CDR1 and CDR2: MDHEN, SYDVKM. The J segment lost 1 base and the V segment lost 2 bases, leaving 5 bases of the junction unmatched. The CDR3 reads CASSLRTGGSYEQYF. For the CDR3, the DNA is TGTGCCAGCAGTTTAAGAACGGGAGGATCCTACGAGCAGTACTTC.

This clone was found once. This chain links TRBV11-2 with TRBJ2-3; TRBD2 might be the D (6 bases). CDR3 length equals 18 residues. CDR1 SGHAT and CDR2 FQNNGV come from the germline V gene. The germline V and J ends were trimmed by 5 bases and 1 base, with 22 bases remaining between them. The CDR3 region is CASSPHPLAKKRTDTQYF. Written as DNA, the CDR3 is TGTGCCAGCAGCCCCCACCCCCTAGCGAAGAAGCGCACAGATACGCAGTATTTT.

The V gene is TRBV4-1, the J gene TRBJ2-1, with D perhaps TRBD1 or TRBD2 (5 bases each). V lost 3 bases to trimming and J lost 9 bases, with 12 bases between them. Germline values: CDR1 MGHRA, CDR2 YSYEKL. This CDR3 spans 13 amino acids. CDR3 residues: CASSQGPRSEQFF. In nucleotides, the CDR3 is TGCGCCAGCAGCCAGGGACCCAGGAGTGAGCAGTTCTTC.

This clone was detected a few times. In nucleotides, the CDR3 is TGCGCCAGCAGCCAGAGGTCCGGGGGCGGGACTGAAGCTTTCTTT. Its translation: CASSQRSGGGTEAFF. V usage is TRBV4-1 and J usage is TRBJ1-1; the D gene is possibly TRBD1 (6 bases). CDR1 is MGHRA, CDR2 YSYEKL, per germline. Between the trimmed V and J ends, which lost 3 bases and 5 bases, there was a span of 16 bases. This CDR3 contains 15 residues.

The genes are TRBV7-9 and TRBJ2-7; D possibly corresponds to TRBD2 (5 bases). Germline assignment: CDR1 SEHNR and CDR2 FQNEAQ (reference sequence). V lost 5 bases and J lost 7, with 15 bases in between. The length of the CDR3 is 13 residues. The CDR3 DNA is TGTGCCAGCAGCCCGGAACAGCGGCGGGAGCAGTACTTC. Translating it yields CASSPEQRREQYF.

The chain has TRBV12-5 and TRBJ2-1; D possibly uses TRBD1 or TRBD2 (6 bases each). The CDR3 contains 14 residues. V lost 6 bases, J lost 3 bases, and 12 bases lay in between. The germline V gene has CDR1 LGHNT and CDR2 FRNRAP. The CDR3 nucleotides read TGTGCTAGTGGCAAGGGGGGATACTACAATGAGCAGTTCTTC. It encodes CASGKGGYYNEQFF.

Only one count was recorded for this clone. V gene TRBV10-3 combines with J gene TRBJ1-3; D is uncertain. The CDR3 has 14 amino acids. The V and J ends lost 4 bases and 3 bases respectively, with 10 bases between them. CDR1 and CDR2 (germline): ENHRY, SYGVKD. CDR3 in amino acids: CAISAGLIGNTIYF. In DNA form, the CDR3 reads TGTGCCATCAGTGCAGGTTTAATTGGAAACACCATATATTTT.

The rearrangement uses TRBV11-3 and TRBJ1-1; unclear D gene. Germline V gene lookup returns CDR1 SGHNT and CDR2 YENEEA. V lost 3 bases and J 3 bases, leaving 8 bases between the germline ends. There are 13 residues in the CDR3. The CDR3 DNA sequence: TGTGCCAGCAGCTTCAGTCTTCACACTGAAGCTTTCTTT. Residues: CASSFSLHTEAFF.

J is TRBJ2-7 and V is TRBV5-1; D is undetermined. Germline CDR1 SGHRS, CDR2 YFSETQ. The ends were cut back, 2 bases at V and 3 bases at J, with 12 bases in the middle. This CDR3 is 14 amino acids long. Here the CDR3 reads CASSLGRTNYEQYF. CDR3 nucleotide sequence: TGCGCCAGCAGCTTAGGACGCACTAACTACGAGCAGTACTTC.